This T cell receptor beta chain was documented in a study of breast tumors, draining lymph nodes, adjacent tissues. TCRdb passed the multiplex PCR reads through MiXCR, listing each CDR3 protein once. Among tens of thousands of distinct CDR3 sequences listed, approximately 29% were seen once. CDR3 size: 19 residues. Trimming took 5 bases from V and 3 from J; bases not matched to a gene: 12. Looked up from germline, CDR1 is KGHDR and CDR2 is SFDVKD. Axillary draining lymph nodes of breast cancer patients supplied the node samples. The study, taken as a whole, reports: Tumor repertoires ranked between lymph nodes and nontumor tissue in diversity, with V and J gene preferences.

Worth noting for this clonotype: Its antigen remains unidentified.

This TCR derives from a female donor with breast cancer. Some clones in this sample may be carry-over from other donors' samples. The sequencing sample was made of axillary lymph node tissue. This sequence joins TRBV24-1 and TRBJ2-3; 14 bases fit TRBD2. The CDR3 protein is CATSGVRGTSGRGTDTQYF. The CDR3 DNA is TGTGCCACCAGTGGGGTTAGGGGGACTAGCGGGAGAGGGACAGATACGCAGTATTTT.